The 27 T cell receptor beta chains presented below share a single source sample, sequenced in a study of technical replicates of blood from a handful of donors. Sequenced by immunoSEQ multiplex PCR; TCRdb stores in-frame clones only, minus some. The sample holds some 87,000 clones, around 92% seen once. The sequencing input was T cells isolated from PBMCs. These receptor sequences come from a human donor in good health.

The chain couples TRBV6-6 to TRBJ2-1; perhaps TRBD2 as D (6 bases). The CDR3 covers 16 residues. CDR1 and CDR2 (germline): MNHNY, SVGAGI (reference sequence). V lost 4 bases and J 2 bases, leaving 15 bases between the germline ends. The CDR3 DNA reads as TGTGCCAGCAGTTTAGCGGAGGGCCGGACCTACAATGAGCAGTTCTTC. Its protein product is CASSLAEGRTYNEQFF.

The rearrangement uses TRBV19 and TRBJ1-5; a possible D gene is TRBD1 (6 bases). V was shortened by 7 bases and J by 1 base, with 20 bases between the two germline ends. Per the germline V gene, CDR1 is LNHDA and CDR2 is SQIVND (reference sequence). This CDR3 region has 17 residues. The CDR3 bases are TGTGCCAGTACCCGATCGCTGGGGCAGGGGAGCAATCAGCCCCAGCATTTT. Amino acids: CASTRSLGQGSNQPQHF.

The V call is TRBV5-1, the J call TRBJ2-7; TRBD2 aligns across 15 bases. Germline V gives CDR1 SGHRS, CDR2 YFSETQ. With 2 bases clipped from V and 5 bases from J, the junction kept 5 bases outside the gene matches. The CDR3 is 16 residues long. CDR3 residues: CASSFLGLAGGNEQYF. The CDR3 bases are TGCGCCAGCAGCTTCCTGGGACTAGCGGGAGGAAACGAGCAGTACTTC.

The chain recombines TRBV29-1 with TRBJ2-7, with 7 bases matching TRBD2. The CDR3 runs to 16 residues. V was clipped by 2 bases and J by 2 bases; unmatched bases: 12. Germline V gene sequence: CDR1 SQVTM, CDR2 ANQGSEA. This CDR3 reads CSVEMVSSGQTYEQYF. DNA for the CDR3: TGCAGCGTTGAAATGGTTAGTAGCGGGCAAACCTACGAGCAGTACTTC.

The J gene is TRBJ2-2, the V gene TRBV14; 7 bases align to TRBD2. Germline CDR1 reads SGHDN; CDR2 reads FVKESK. V was pared by 0 bases and J by 4 bases, with 2 bases of the junction left unmatched. The CDR3 is 15 residues long. The CDR3 is CASSQERLATGELFF. DNA for the CDR3: TGTGCCAGCAGCCAAGAGAGACTAGCCACCGGGGAGCTGTTTTTT. The complete variable domain, with remaining parts taken from reference TRBV14 and TRBJ2-2, reads EAGVTQFPSHSVIEKGQTVTLRCDPISGHDNLYWYRRVMGKEIKFLLHFVKESKQDESGMPNNRFLAERTGGTYSTLKVQPAELEDSGVYFCASSQERLATGELFFGEGSRLTVL.

The chain combines TRBV6-1 with TRBJ2-7; 11 bases align to TRBD2. The V gene end was trimmed by 4 bases and the J gene end by 4 bases; junction bases not matched to a gene: 6. Per the germline V gene, CDR1 is MNHNS and CDR2 is SASEGT. The CDR3 has 15 amino acids. The CDR3 sequence: CASSGGLAANYEQYF. The CDR3 bases are TGTGCCAGCAGTGGGGGACTAGCGGCTAATTACGAGCAGTACTTC.

This chain connects TRBV6-5 to TRBJ1-2; D is possibly TRBD1 (5 bases). The length of the CDR3 is 14 residues. Per germline, CDR1 MNHEY and CDR2 SVGAGI. The V and J ends lost 8 bases and 1 base respectively, with 14 bases between them. The CDR3 coding sequence is TGTGCCAGCGGCGTGGGGGGATATAACTATGGCTACACCTTC. This sequence encodes CASGVGGYNYGYTF.

The chain joins TRBV4-1 to TRBJ2-7, with 9 bases matching TRBD2. Germline trimming cut 0 bases from V and 4 bases from J; bases unmatched to any gene: 4. The V gene's germline CDR1 is MGHRA and CDR2 YSYEKL. This CDR3 region has 15 residues. The CDR3 sequence is CASSQELAGAYEQYF. The CDR3 DNA follows: TGCGCCAGCAGCCAAGAATTAGCGGGAGCTTACGAGCAGTACTTC.

V usage is TRBV5-1 and J usage is TRBJ1-2; D is unclear. Germline V lookup: CDR1 SGHRS, CDR2 YFSETQ. This CDR3 is built from 17 residues. The V end was cut by 0 bases, the J end by 8 bases, with 23 bases between. This CDR3 is CASSLAGGLGVVGGYTF. In DNA, the CDR3 is TGCGCCAGCAGCTTGGCCGGAGGTTTAGGAGTGGTGGGCGGCTACACCTTC.

The chain joins TRBV11-2 to TRBJ2-7; 7 bases match TRBD1. The CDR3 spans 15 residues. Germline assignment: CDR1 SGHAT and CDR2 FQNNGV. V lost 2 bases and J lost 0; bases outside the gene matches: 4. CDR3 loop: CASSLMRQGSYEQYF. The DNA of the CDR3 is TGTGCCAGCAGCTTAATGAGACAGGGCTCCTACGAGCAGTACTTC.

This clone was seen only once. The chain joins TRBV5-8 to TRBJ2-5; TRBD1 agrees at 8 bases. J lost 5 bases, V lost 6 bases, and 9 bases had no gene match. CDR3 length equals 14 residues. Per germline, CDR1 SGHTS and CDR2 YDEGEE. CDR3 DNA sequence: TGTGCCAGCACAAGGCAGGGGGCTACGGAGACCCAGTACTTC. This encodes CASTRQGATETQYF.

This clone was observed once. The chain recombines TRBV10-3 with TRBJ1-1; TRBD1 matches at 8 bases. Unmatched junction bases numbered 6, after V lost 2 bases and J lost 4 bases. Looked up from germline, CDR1 is ENHRY and CDR2 is SYGVKD. CDR3 size: 15 residues. Here the CDR3 DNA reads TGTGCCATCAGTGAGACCCGCACAGGGGGCACTGAAGCTTTCTTT. It translates to CAISETRTGGTEAFF.

V is TRBV6-5 and J is TRBJ2-7; D may be TRBD1 (6 bases). V gave up 5 bases and J gave up 2 bases, with 13 bases separating them. The V gene's germline CDR1 is MNHEY and CDR2 SVGAGI. The CDR3 loop spans 14 amino acids. The CDR3 loop reads CASSGQTTPYEQYF. CDR3 nucleotide sequence: TGTGCCAGCAGTGGACAGACTACTCCCTACGAGCAGTACTTC.

V is TRBV28 and J is TRBJ2-7, with 8 bases identical to TRBD1. V lost 5 bases and J lost 9; bases outside the gene matches: 6. Germline V CDR1 and CDR2: MDHEN, SYDVKM. This CDR3 is 12 amino acids long. CDR3 sequence reads: CASSTGQGAQYF. CDR3 nucleotide sequence: TGTGCCAGCAGTACCGGACAGGGAGCGCAGTACTTC. Complete variable domain (other parts from reference TRBV28 and TRBJ2-7): DVKVTQSSRYLVKRTGEKVFLECVQDMDHENMFWYRQDPGLGLRLIYFSYDVKMKEKGDIPEGYSVSREKKERFSLILESASTNQTSMYLCASSTGQGAQYFGPGTRLTVT.

This chain joins TRBV29-1 and TRBJ2-7; 7 nucleotides align to TRBD2. Germline CDR1 is SQVTM and CDR2 is ANQGSEA. Trimming at V came to 4 bases and at J to 2 bases, leaving 8 bases not matched to a gene. The CDR3 has 14 amino acids. CDR3 loop: CSVVWDYRPYEQYF. The DNA of the CDR3 is TGCAGCGTTGTTTGGGACTACCGACCCTACGAGCAGTACTTC.

The chain combines TRBV28 with TRBJ2-3; 14 nucleotides line up with TRBD2. V shed 3 bases, J shed 3 bases, and the junction held 8 bases outside the gene matches. This CDR3 is built from 18 residues. Germline-derived CDR1 and CDR2 are MDHEN and SYDVKM. The CDR3 DNA is TGTGCCAGCAGTTTCCTGGGACTAGCGGGAGAACTAACAGATACGCAGTATTTT. Encoded protein: CASSFLGLAGELTDTQYF. The complete variable domain, with remaining parts taken from reference TRBV28 and TRBJ2-3, reads DVKVTQSSRYLVKRTGEKVFLECVQDMDHENMFWYRQDPGLGLRLIYFSYDVKMKEKGDIPEGYSVSREKKERFSLILESASTNQTSMYLCASSFLGLAGELTDTQYFGPGTRLTVL.

The CDR3 loop reads CASSLGVLDYEQYF. CDR3 coding DNA: TGTGCCAGCAGCTTAGGAGTTCTAGACTACGAGCAGTACTTC. This sequence joins TRBV7-2 and TRBJ2-7, with D uncertain. Germline V gene lookup returns CDR1 SGHTA and CDR2 FQGNSA. V lost 1 base to trimming and J lost 3 bases, with 10 bases between them. This CDR3 comprises 14 residues.

This clone has just one count. The chain links TRBV28 to TRBJ1-4, with D possibly matching TRBD1 (5 bases). Trimming removed 6 bases from V and 10 bases from J, with 21 bases in between. CDR3 length: 15 residues. Germline values: CDR1 MDHEN, CDR2 SYDVKM. The CDR3 reads CASSPNGGLSRKLFF. For the CDR3, the DNA is TGTGCCAGCAGCCCGAACGGGGGTTTGTCGCGAAAACTGTTTTTT.

A single count supports this clone. The chain recombines TRBV15 with TRBJ1-3; D gene uncertain. The CDR3 is 14 residues long. Trimming took off 3 bases at V and 0 bases at J, with 6 bases between the two ends. Per germline, CDR1 LNHNV and CDR2 YYDKDF (reference sequence). DNA of the CDR3: TGTGCCACCAGCAGTCCGAGCTCTGGAAACACCATATATTTT. It is translated as CATSSPSSGNTIYF.

The chain recombines TRBV19 with TRBJ1-1, with D unresolved. Germline V gene sequence: CDR1 LNHDA, CDR2 SQIVND (reference sequence). The CDR3 length is 12 residues. V was clipped by 6 bases and J by 0 bases, with 5 bases between them. CDR3 nucleotide sequence: TGTGCCAGTAGCCTTATGAACACTGAAGCTTTCTTT. Amino acid sequence: CASSLMNTEAFF.

The chain recombines TRBV4-3 with TRBJ2-7, with D tentatively TRBD1 (5 bases). Germline lookup yields CDR1 LGHNA and CDR2 YSLEER. The germline V and J ends were trimmed by 0 bases and 0 bases, with 9 bases remaining between them. This CDR3 has 15 residues. The CDR3 protein is CASSQDGHSSYEQYF. CDR3 in DNA: TGCGCCAGCAGCCAAGATGGACACAGCTCCTACGAGCAGTACTTC.

This rearrangement joins TRBV6-5 to TRBJ2-3; weak D call: TRBD1 (6 bases). Germline V gives CDR1 MNHEY, CDR2 SVGAGI. Trimming cost V 7 bases and J 2 bases, with 13 bases left between them. The CDR3 is made up of 14 amino acids. CDR3 protein: CASKVSGATDTQYF. For the CDR3, the DNA is TGTGCCAGCAAGGTATCAGGGGCCACAGATACGCAGTATTTT.

V usage is TRBV2 and J usage is TRBJ1-5, with unresolved D. Germline CDR1 reads SNHLY; CDR2 reads FYNNEI. The CDR3 length is 15 residues. V lost 3 bases to trimming and J lost 1 base, with 10 bases between them. This CDR3 reads CASSEEGSSNQPQHF. The CDR3 DNA follows: TGTGCCAGCAGTGAGGAGGGATCCAGCAATCAGCCCCAGCATTTT. The full variable domain, in which reference TRBV2 and TRBJ1-5 provide the parts outside the CDR3, is EPEVTQTPSHQVTQMGQEVILRCVPISNHLYFYWYRQILGQKVEFLVSFYNNEISEKSEIFDDQFSVERPDGSNFTLKIRSTKLEDSAMYFCASSEEGSSNQPQHFGDGTRLSIL.

The chain links TRBV7-2 to TRBJ2-5, with TRBD2 matching over 10 bases. Germline CDR1 SGHTA, CDR2 FQGNSA. The CDR3 is 16 residues long. The V and J ends lost 2 bases and 6 bases, in that order; junction bases with no gene match: 9. CDR3 loop: CASSLQAGGPQKTQYF. CDR3 coding DNA: TGTGCCAGCAGCTTACAAGCGGGAGGGCCTCAGAAGACCCAGTACTTC.

As to this clone: The junction departs from germline at one end; a sequencing error may be responsible. The rearrangement links TRBV5-6 to TRBJ1-4; 7 positions agree with TRBD1. The CDR3 has 14 amino acids. Germline V gene data show CDR1 as SGHDT and CDR2 as YYEEEE. The CDR3 DNA follows: TGTGCCAGCAGCCTGGGACAGCCTAAGGAAAAACTGTTTTTT. Protein sequence: CASSLGQPKEKLFF.

This clone was recorded once. The CDR3 is CASSEARVEKLFF. The CDR3 bases are TGTGCCAGCAGTGAAGCCAGGGTCGAAAAACTGTTTTTT. J is TRBJ1-4 and V is TRBV6-1; possible D gene TRBD1, 5 bases. Germline V CDR1 and CDR2: MNHNS, SASEGT. The CDR3 extends over 13 amino acids. V was trimmed by 0 bases and J by 8 bases, leaving 7 bases between them.

CDR3: CASSLIGGASSYEQYF. CDR3 coding DNA: TGTGCCAGCAGCTTAATAGGCGGGGCGAGCTCCTACGAGCAGTACTTC. The chain uses TRBV11-3 and TRBJ2-7, with D perhaps matching TRBD2 (6 bases). The CDR3 contains 16 residues. Germline V gene data show CDR1 as SGHNT and CDR2 as YENEEA. V was pared by 2 bases and J by 0 bases, with 14 bases between.